The table lists the clone carrying this T cell receptor beta chain with a few counts. The antigen is not known. This sample was included in a study of identical twins. TCRdb reprocessed the 5' RACE reads with MiXCR, giving one entry per CDR3 protein. The sample has more than 400,000 distinct CDR3 sequences; 12% to 15% are singletons. This CDR3 contains 14 residues. V was clipped by 0 bases and J by 6 bases, with 9 bases between them. CDR1 and CDR2 from the germline V gene are MGHRA and YSYEKL. The study, taken as a whole, reports: In beta out-of-frame sequences, the excess sharing between twins was weaker.

The same sample was also studied in work on yellow fever vaccine responses in identical twins.

The chain joins TRBV4-1 to TRBJ1-5; D gene unclear. The source is a woman in her late teens or twenties in good health. The sample taken for sequencing was CD4+ T cells sorted from blood. The CDR3 protein is CASSQEGRGQPQHF. The CDR3, as DNA: TGCGCCAGCAGCCAAGAGGGCCGAGGTCAGCCCCAGCATTTT.